This T cell receptor beta chain is drawn from a study of human thymus T cells (TCRdb year 2020). Some background on the complete study: The study described the TCR alpha and beta repertoires in fewer than 10 infant thymus samples and four matching peripheral blood samples. Donor ages ranging from about 7 to 250 days were recorded, and more than 5 male and two female infants were included in the cohort. Overall results and qualifications from the work: Thymus samples yielded on average approximately 800,000 unique TCRB clonotypes, compared with 70,000 to 85,000 from blood samples. Usage of V and J gene segments appeared to be biased in both the thymic and the peripheral blood repertoires.

V lost 4 bases and J lost 5 bases; the stretch between them is 8 bases long. The CDR3, from cysteine to phenylalanine, totals 12 residues. The sequence is cut down to CDR3 DNA, 36 bases in frame from base 1. Sequences SGHRS (CDR1) and YFSETQ (CDR2) are obtained from the germline V gene. Donors were immunologically healthy infants undergoing open corrective cardiac surgery for congenital heart defects in Finland. For four of the eight donors, a small about 0.45-1 mL aliquot of peripheral blood was collected during surgery. Genomic DNA from blood samples was extracted from all available leukocytes rather than from a fixed cell number. ACK lysis buffer was used to remove erythrocytes from the blood, and the remaining leukocytes were kept as pellets at -70 degrees C. A QIAsymphony instrument was used to extract genomic DNA from the frozen cell pellets. To note about this clone: Its specific antigen is unknown. Base-call qualities are not available, and no considerably larger clone is one nucleotide away.

The immunoSEQ multiplex PCR assay was used to amplify the TCRB and TCRAD loci from a standardized amount of quality-controlled genomic DNA. The amplicons covered the V(D)J region and were long enough to include the CDR3 and to identify the V and J genes. Through the commercial immunoSEQ service, the amplicons were sequenced on an Illumina platform. In the source study's methods: Primer bias and sequencing errors were corrected as previously described, and TCRAD and TCRB definitions were based on the IMGT database. Analysis of the repertoires was done with immunoSEQ Analyzer 3.0 and VDJTools and included basic statistics, V/J segment usage, diversity estimates, rarefaction and pairwise overlap. To estimate diversity, the Chao1, ChaoE, Efron-Thisted, Shannon and inverse Simpson indices were applied, and diversity was also estimated on datasets down-sampled to the smallest sample. Repertoire overlap was determined by strict matching of CDR3 nucleotide sequence, V gene and J gene, and Jaccard-based multidimensional scaling clustering was applied. TCRdb provides this immuneACCESS table in a form limited to in-frame rearrangements. Some clones are lacking; in checked studies, under half of them reflect an unresolved V gene, and why the rest are absent is not known. Clone size and V and J calls were adopted from that table, with D and trimming inferred from the DNA. The table for this sample lists about 60,000 clones; approximately 95% of them were counted only once. The ten biggest clones cover around 6% of the sample.

The clonotype was recovered from a boy in the first two years of life with a congenital heart defect but otherwise immunologically healthy. In this chain, TRBV5-1 is recombined with TRBJ2-3; too little of a D gene remains to name it. Sequencing used blood. The nucleotides are TGCGCCAGCAGCCCTTCTGGAGATACGCAGTATTTT. This gives the protein CASSPSGDTQYF.